The 17 T cell receptor beta chains listed next were all sequenced from one sample in a study of regulatory T cells in long-lasting Graves disease. Time point in this sample: persistent/refractory GD, antithyroid drugs over 5 years with positive TRAb. Scientists built the TCR library using RNA that was extracted from PBMCs. Libraries of TCR beta came from iRepertoire HTBI primers plus Arm-PCR of CDR3 regions. MiXCR was run by TCRdb on the multiplex PCR reads, yielding one entry per CDR3 protein. This table has a few hundred thousand distinct CDR3 sequences, approximately 23% appearing once. The sample was peripheral blood mononuclear cells (PBMCs), taken when the disease was refractory, from a patient treated with antithyroid drugs. These receptors originate from a female donor with Graves disease.

This clonotype was picked up many times. This chain links TRBV2 with TRBJ1-1, with no clear D. V was pared by 2 bases and J by 0 bases, with 1 base between. The germline gives CDR1 SNHLY, CDR2 FYNNEI. The CDR3 contains 12 residues. CDR3 in amino acids: CASSELNTEAFF. The CDR3 nucleotides read TGTGCCAGCAGTGAATTGAACACTGAAGCTTTCTTT.

This clonotype has more than one count but fewer than ten. The V call is TRBV19, the J call TRBJ2-5; possibly TRBD2 for D (5 bases). This CDR3 is 13 amino acids long. V shed 8 bases and J shed 2 bases, with 12 bases lying between them. Germline CDR1 and CDR2: LNHDA and SQIVND (reference sequence). CDR3 sequence (DNA): TGTGCCAGTGGGGAGACTATACAAGAGACCCAGTACTTC. Translated, it gives CASGETIQETQYF. Complete variable domain (other parts from reference TRBV19 and TRBJ2-5): DGGITQSPKYLFRKEGQNVTLSCEQNLNHDAMYWYRQDPGQGLRLIYYSQIVNDFQKGDIAEGYSVSREKKESFPLTVTSAQKNPTAFYLCASGETIQETQYFGPGTRLLVL.

This rearrangement joins TRBV10-3 to TRBJ2-2; D assignment may be TRBD1 or TRBD2 (5 bases each). Per the germline V gene, CDR1 is ENHRY and CDR2 is SYGVKD. The length of the CDR3 is 16 residues. V dropped 2 bases and J dropped 2 bases, with 12 bases sitting between them. The CDR3 sequence: CAISEGGTHNTGELFF. DNA of the CDR3: TGTGCCATCAGTGAGGGTGGGACCCACAACACCGGGGAGCTGTTTTTT.

This clonotype was detected many times. The chain uses TRBV6-5 and TRBJ1-1; D might be TRBD1 (5 bases). V lost 0 bases, J lost 5 bases, and 13 bases lay in between. The CDR3 has 15 amino acids. Looked up from germline, CDR1 is MNHEY and CDR2 is SVGAGI. The CDR3 protein is CASSYSWGGETEAFF. The CDR3, as DNA: TGTGCCAGCAGTTACTCGTGGGGCGGAGAAACTGAAGCTTTCTTT.

The gene calls are TRBV7-2 and TRBJ2-7; D gene ambiguous. CDR3 length equals 16 residues. Germline V gene data show CDR1 as SGHTA and CDR2 as FQGNSA. Trimming cost V 1 base and J 4 bases, with 17 bases left between them. The CDR3, as DNA: TGTGCCAGCAGCTTAGATCTTTCCATATTGTCATACGAGCAGTACTTC. Translation: CASSLDLSILSYEQYF.

This clonotype was picked up many times. The CDR3 region is CASSFRLPNAETQYF. CDR3 DNA: TGTGCCAGCAGCTTTCGACTACCCAACGCAGAGACCCAGTACTTC. This sequence joins TRBV5-6 and TRBJ2-5, with TRBD2 as a possible D gene (5 bases). The V gene's germline CDR1 is SGHDT and CDR2 YYEEEE. The CDR3 runs 15 residues. V dropped 2 bases and J dropped 4 bases, with 15 bases sitting between them.

This clonotype occurred many times. The rearrangement uses TRBV10-3 and TRBJ2-5; 8 bases are shared with TRBD1. Germline V gene data show CDR1 as ENHRY and CDR2 as SYGVKD. The junction had 6 bases not matched to a gene; V was cut back by 6 bases and J by 3 bases. The CDR3 extends over 14 amino acids. CDR3 region: CAISPQGAKETQYF. CDR3 coding DNA: TGTGCCATCAGCCCTCAGGGGGCCAAAGAGACCCAGTACTTC.

The V and J genes are TRBV7-2 and TRBJ2-5; no clear D gene. Germline V gives CDR1 SGHTA, CDR2 FQGNSA. The CDR3 spans 14 residues. The V end lost 1 base, the J end lost 5 bases, and 11 bases lay between the germline ends. The CDR3 region is CASSLVVGSETQYF. CDR3 DNA sequence: TGTGCCAGCAGCTTAGTAGTAGGCAGTGAGACCCAGTACTTC.

The sample holds a few counts of this clonotype. J is TRBJ2-1 and V is TRBV20-1; 13 bases are a match to TRBD2. The CDR3 is made up of 17 amino acids. Unmatched junction bases numbered 10, after V lost 0 bases and J lost 8 bases. In germline, CDR1 is DFQATT, CDR2 SNEGSKA (reference sequence). DNA for the CDR3: TGCAGTGCTAGAGATCCCTGGGGACTAGCGGGAATCGATGAGCAGTTCTTC. This encodes CSARDPWGLAGIDEQFF.

The rearrangement links TRBV9 to TRBJ2-2; 7 bases align to TRBD2. The length of the CDR3 is 14 residues. Germline CDR1 SGDLS, CDR2 YYNGEE. Trimming took 5 bases from V and 1 from J; bases not matched to a gene: 2. CDR3 region: CASRGLENTGELFF. The CDR3 DNA reads as TGTGCCAGCAGAGGACTAGAGAACACCGGGGAGCTGTTTTTT.

This clonotype was seen many times. This rearrangement joins TRBV12-3 or TRBV12-4 to TRBJ1-6; D remains unclear. This CDR3 region has 14 residues. Trimming took 5 bases from V and 2 from J, leaving 7 bases between them. The CDR3 here is CASSLNTYNSPLHF. The CDR3, as DNA: TGTGCCAGCAGTCTGAATACCTATAATTCACCCCTCCACTTT.

This clonotype occurred a few times. V is TRBV5-1 and J is TRBJ2-7; D is undetermined. Deletions cut 0 bases from V and 3 bases from J, with 7 bases between. Germline CDR1 SGHRS, CDR2 YFSETQ. The CDR3 is 13 residues long. CDR3 sequence (DNA): TGCGCCAGCAGCTTGGAGGCAGACTACGAGCAGTACTTC. This codes for CASSLEADYEQYF.

The genes are TRBV7-9 and TRBJ2-7, with 12 positions matching TRBD2. CDR1 SEHNR and CDR2 FQNEAQ come from the germline V gene (reference sequence). This CDR3 has 14 residues. V gave up 1 base and J gave up 6 bases; unmatched junction bases: 1. The CDR3 DNA follows: TGTGCCAGCAGCTTAGGACTAGCGGGAGCCGAGCAGTACTTC. Its protein product is CASSLGLAGAEQYF.

This clonotype occurred a few times. This sequence joins TRBV19 and TRBJ2-7, with D unclear. The CDR3 is made up of 15 amino acids. Per germline, CDR1 LNHDA and CDR2 SQIVND (reference sequence). Trimming took 6 bases from V and 1 from J, leaving 16 bases between them. In DNA form, the CDR3 reads TGTGCCAGTAGGCAAAACGATGGGTCATCCTACGAGCAGTACTTC. The encoded protein is CASRQNDGSSYEQYF.

This clonotype has ten or more counts. The chain uses TRBV7-2 and TRBJ2-7; possibly TRBD1 for D (5 bases). This CDR3 comprises 13 residues. CDR1 is SGHTA, CDR2 FQGNSA, per germline. Trimming took 0 bases from V and 6 from J, leaving 9 bases between them. CDR3 residues: CASSLAQDTEQYF. In nucleotides, the CDR3 is TGTGCCAGCAGCTTAGCGCAGGACACCGAGCAGTACTTC.

This clonotype was seen ten or more times. The chain has TRBV12-3 or TRBV12-4 and TRBJ2-7; D may be TRBD1 or TRBD2 (5 bases each). The CDR3 contains 13 residues. Trimming left V 3 bases short and J 5 bases short, with 11 bases between. This CDR3 is CASSLVEGNEQYF. The CDR3 nucleotides read TGTGCCAGCAGTTTGGTTGAGGGGAACGAGCAGTACTTC.

The V call is TRBV28, the J call TRBJ2-6; TRBD1 matches at 9 bases. V lost 6 bases and J lost 1; bases outside the gene matches: 16. The germline CDR1 and CDR2 sequences are MDHEN and SYDVKM. The CDR3 contains 20 residues. CDR3: CASSPRRGGQGRSGANVLTF. CDR3 nucleotides: TGTGCCAGCAGCCCGAGAAGGGGGGGACAGGGTAGGTCTGGGGCCAACGTCCTGACTTTC.